Listed here are 7 T cell receptor beta chains from one sample, sequenced in a study of cytomegalovirus exposure and HLA in healthy donors. The PCR used 60 Vbeta and 13 Jbeta primers. TCRdb keeps only in-frame clones here, not all; method: immunoSEQ multiplex PCR. The sample has around 120,000 clones; 74% are singletons. Sequencing was done on a sample of PBMCs. The receptors originated from a man in his fifties or sixties in good health and CMV-seropositive.

V and J are TRBV19 and TRBJ1-5, with 8 nucleotides matching TRBD1. Germline assignment: CDR1 LNHDA and CDR2 SQIVND (reference sequence). V was pared by 1 base and J by 2 bases, with 4 bases of the junction left unmatched. The CDR3 loop spans 16 amino acids. CDR3 in amino acids: CASSIGGQGGNQPQHF. The CDR3, as DNA: TGTGCCAGTAGTATAGGAGGACAGGGAGGCAATCAGCCCCAGCATTTT.

The gene calls are TRBV6-1 and TRBJ1-6; D gene ambiguous. CDR3 size: 14 residues. Germline loops: CDR1 MNHNS, CDR2 SASEGT. V dropped 4 bases and J dropped 9 bases, with 13 bases sitting between them. The CDR3 spells CASSADMTASPLHF. As DNA, the CDR3 is TGTGCCAGCAGTGCAGACATGACGGCTTCACCCCTCCACTTT.

The V and J genes are TRBV9 and TRBJ2-5, with 10 bases fitting TRBD1. V lost 3 bases to trimming and J lost 4 bases; unmatched junction nucleotides: 6. CDR1 SGDLS and CDR2 YYNGEE come from the germline V gene. The CDR3 is made up of 15 amino acids. In nucleotides, the CDR3 is TGTGCCAGCAGCGCGACAGGGGGCGTGTTAGAGACCCAGTACTTC. As protein: CASSATGGVLETQYF.

The rearrangement uses TRBV12-2 and TRBJ2-5; the table names TRBD1, a call not compared with the DNA. TRBV12-2 is a pseudogene locus. This CDR3 is built from 16 residues. The CDR3 bases are TGTGCAAGTCGCTCCGCCCCAGTAGGACAGCAAGAGACCCAGTACTTC. Encoded protein: CASRSAPVGQQETQYF.

The chain carries TRBV2 and TRBJ2-7; perhaps TRBD1 as D (5 bases). The CDR3 is 15 amino acids. Trimming shortened V by 7 bases and J by 1 base, and 17 bases separated the two germline ends. The germline gives CDR1 SNHLY, CDR2 FYNNEI. CDR3 sequence: CASIPDQGRSYEQYF. The CDR3 DNA reads TGTGCCAGCATCCCGGACCAGGGTCGGTCCTACGAGCAGTACTTC.

The V and J genes are TRBV19 and TRBJ1-1, with a possible D match to TRBD1 (6 bases). Deletions cut 6 bases from V and 2 bases from J, with 19 bases between. Germline loops: CDR1 LNHDA, CDR2 SQIVND (reference sequence). This CDR3 has 16 amino acids. The CDR3 DNA reads TGTGCCAGTAGGACACTCCAGGGAGGGGGTAACACTGAAGCTTTCTTT. This sequence encodes CASRTLQGGGNTEAFF.

The chain recombines TRBV4-1 with TRBJ1-1; no definite D call. There are 13 residues in the CDR3. The germline V gene encodes CDR1 MGHRA and CDR2 YSYEKL. V shed 6 bases and J shed 0 bases, with 8 bases lying between them. The DNA for the CDR3 is TGCGCCAGCAGTAGCAGCATGAACACTGAAGCTTTCTTT. Translating gives CASSSSMNTEAFF.